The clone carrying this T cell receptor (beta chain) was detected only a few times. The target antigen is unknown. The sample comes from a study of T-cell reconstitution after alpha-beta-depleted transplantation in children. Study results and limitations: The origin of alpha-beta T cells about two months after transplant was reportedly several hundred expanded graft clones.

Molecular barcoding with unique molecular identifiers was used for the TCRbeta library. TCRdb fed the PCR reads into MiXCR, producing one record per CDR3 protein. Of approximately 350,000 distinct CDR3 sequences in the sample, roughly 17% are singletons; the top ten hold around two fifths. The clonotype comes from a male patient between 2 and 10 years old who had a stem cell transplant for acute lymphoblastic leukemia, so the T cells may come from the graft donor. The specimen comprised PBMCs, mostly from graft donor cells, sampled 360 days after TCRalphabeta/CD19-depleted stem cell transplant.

The CDR3 spells CAIARDYEQYF. CDR3 nucleotide sequence: TGTGCCATAGCCCGCGATTACGAGCAGTACTTC. The chain joins TRBV10-3 to TRBJ2-7; D is uncertain. Trimming shortened V by 9 bases and J by 4 bases, and 10 bases separated the two germline ends. The CDR3 spans 11 residues. Germline assignment: CDR1 ENHRY and CDR2 SYGVKD.